One and the same sample provided the 9 T cell receptor beta chains below, sequenced in a study of T cell repertoires in cytomegalovirus infection (dated by TCRdb to between 2018 and 2020). Sequenced on an Illumina HiSeq 1500. The public sequencing data were trimmed at Q25 with fastp and processed into clonotypes with MiXCR by TCRdb, which kept only in-frame beta chains. Entries that share a CDR3 protein sequence are merged under the most common genes and DNA. Within this sample are about 330,000 distinct CDR3 sequences, with about 35% of them counted one time only. Jointly, the top ten make up 13% of the sample. No antigen is known for these receptors. The label giving this sample's treatment or condition can be read as: in vitro stimulation with specific CMV peptide epitopes to enrich CMV-specific T cells. Specimen: cultured PBMCs, collected from culture after CMV antigen stimulation. Receptors originate from a human donor in good health (CMV status not recorded). Some clones in this sample may be carry-over from other donors' samples.

In this sample, this clonotype turned up many times. V and J are TRBV7-2 and TRBJ1-1; no clear D gene. V was pared by 7 bases and J by 5 bases, with 14 bases between. The CDR3 sequence is 13 residues long. Per germline, CDR1 SGHTA and CDR2 FQGNSA. The CDR3: CASTSYLRTEAFF. CDR3 DNA: TGTGCCAGCACCTCTTATTTGAGGACTGAAGCTTTCTTT. Combining the CDR3 with reference TRBV7-2 and TRBJ1-1 gives the whole variable domain GAGVSQSPSNKVTEKGKDVELRCDPISGHTALYWYRQSLGQGLEFLIYFQGNSAPDKSGLPSDRFSAERTGGSVSTLTIQRTQQEDSAVYLCASTSYLRTEAFFGQGTRLTVV.

The chain couples TRBV6-6 to TRBJ1-1, with D unresolved. The germline V gene has CDR1 MNHNY and CDR2 SVGAGI (reference sequence). Trimming shortened V by 5 bases and J by 5 bases, and 12 bases separated the two germline ends. The CDR3 length is 13 residues. The CDR3 here is CASSVLGRTEAFF. The CDR3 DNA reads TGTGCCAGCAGTGTCTTGGGCAGAACTGAAGCTTTCTTT.

This clonotype was counted many times. The rearrangement links TRBV20-1 to TRBJ2-1; 8 nucleotides agree with TRBD2. Germline CDR1 is DFQATT and CDR2 is SNEGSKA (reference sequence). This CDR3 is built from 15 residues. J gave up 4 bases and V 3 bases, and 8 bases lay outside the gene matches. CDR3 coding DNA: TGCAGTGCTAGCCGAACTAGCGGAACTTACAATGAGCAGTTCTTC. Its protein product is CSASRTSGTYNEQFF.

The chain employs TRBV7-9 and TRBJ2-1, with D maybe TRBD1 (6 bases). Germline CDR1 SEHNR, CDR2 FQNEAQ (reference sequence). The CDR3 sequence is 17 residues long. V lost 4 bases and J lost 5, with 21 bases in between. The CDR3 is CASSSQQDSRSNNEQFF. CDR3 bases: TGTGCCAGCAGCTCTCAGCAGGACAGTCGAAGTAACAATGAGCAGTTCTTC.

This clonotype was seen only a few times. CDR3 residues: CASSPDRLRKQYV. CDR3 DNA sequence: TGTGCCAGCAGCCCAGACAGACTTAGGAAGCAGTACGTC. The V gene is TRBV7-2, the J gene TRBJ2-7, with a possible D match to TRBD1 (5 bases). V lost 5 bases and J lost 8, with 16 bases in between. The CDR3 length is 13 residues. Germline CDR1 and CDR2: SGHTA and FQGNSA.

This clonotype has only a few counts. This chain joins TRBV5-4 and TRBJ2-3, with a possible D match to TRBD2 (5 bases). The V end lost 1 base, the J end lost 0 bases, and 9 bases lay between the germline ends. Germline V CDR1 and CDR2: SGHNT, YYREEE (reference sequence). The CDR3 is made up of 15 amino acids. CDR3 region: CASSLSAVSTDTQYF. In DNA, the CDR3 is TGTGCCAGCAGCTTGTCAGCGGTGAGCACAGATACGCAGTATTTT.

This clonotype was detected only a few times. The chain is built from TRBV12-5 and TRBJ2-1, with TRBD2 matching 9 bases. Germline V gives CDR1 LGHNT, CDR2 FRNRAP. V lost 0 bases, J lost 8 bases, and 14 bases stayed unmatched. This CDR3 is 18 amino acids long. As DNA, the CDR3 is TGTGCTAGTGGTTTGGTGAAGGGAGCGGGAGGCGCCATAGATGAGCAGTTCTTC. Translation: CASGLVKGAGGAIDEQFF.

The sample holds a few counts of this clonotype. V is TRBV7-3 and J is TRBJ2-7, with 7 nucleotides matching TRBD2. The CDR3 consists of 11 residues. Germline CDR1 is SGHTA and CDR2 is FQGTGA. Trimming took 5 bases from V and 7 from J; bases not matched to a gene: 2. The CDR3 DNA is TGTGCCAGCAGCACCGGGGGGGAGCAGTACTTC. Translation: CASSTGGEQYF.

This clonotype was observed many times. The rearrangement joins TRBV24-1 to TRBJ1-2, with TRBD1 matching 8 bases. The J segment lost 7 bases and the V segment lost 4 bases, leaving 4 bases of the junction unmatched. The CDR3 totals 13 residues. Germline CDR1 is KGHDR and CDR2 is SFDVKD. The CDR3 coding sequence is TGTGCCACCAGTGAGGACAGGGATTCTGGCTACACCTTC. The encoded protein is CATSEDRDSGYTF.